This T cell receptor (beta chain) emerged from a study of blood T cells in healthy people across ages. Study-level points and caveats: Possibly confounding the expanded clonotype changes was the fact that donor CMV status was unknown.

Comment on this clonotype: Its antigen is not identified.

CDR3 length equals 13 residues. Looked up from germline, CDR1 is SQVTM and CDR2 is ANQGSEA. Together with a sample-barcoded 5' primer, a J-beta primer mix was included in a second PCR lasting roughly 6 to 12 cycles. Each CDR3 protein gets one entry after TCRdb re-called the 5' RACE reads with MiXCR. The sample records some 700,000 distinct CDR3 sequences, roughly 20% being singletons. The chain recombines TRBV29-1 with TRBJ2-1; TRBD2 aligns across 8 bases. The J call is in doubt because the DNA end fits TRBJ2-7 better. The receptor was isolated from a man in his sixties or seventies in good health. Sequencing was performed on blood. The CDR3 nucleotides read TGCAGCGTTAAAACGGGACTAGTCTACGAGCAGTACTTC. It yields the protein CSVKTGLVYEQYF.